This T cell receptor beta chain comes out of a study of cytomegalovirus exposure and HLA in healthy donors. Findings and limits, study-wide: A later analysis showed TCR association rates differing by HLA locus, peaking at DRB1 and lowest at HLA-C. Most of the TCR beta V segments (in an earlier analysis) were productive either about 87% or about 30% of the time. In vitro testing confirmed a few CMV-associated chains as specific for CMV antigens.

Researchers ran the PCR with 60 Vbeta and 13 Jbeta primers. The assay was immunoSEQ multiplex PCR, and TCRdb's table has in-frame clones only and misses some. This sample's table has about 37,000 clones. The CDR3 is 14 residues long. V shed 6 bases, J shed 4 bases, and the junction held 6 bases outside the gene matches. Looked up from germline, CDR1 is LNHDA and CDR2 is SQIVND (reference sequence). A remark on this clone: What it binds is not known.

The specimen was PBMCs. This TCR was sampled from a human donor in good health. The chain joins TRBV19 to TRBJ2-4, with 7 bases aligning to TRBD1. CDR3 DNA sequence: TGTGCCAGTAGGGGCCGGGACAGTAAAAACATTCAGTACTTC. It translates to CASRGRDSKNIQYF.